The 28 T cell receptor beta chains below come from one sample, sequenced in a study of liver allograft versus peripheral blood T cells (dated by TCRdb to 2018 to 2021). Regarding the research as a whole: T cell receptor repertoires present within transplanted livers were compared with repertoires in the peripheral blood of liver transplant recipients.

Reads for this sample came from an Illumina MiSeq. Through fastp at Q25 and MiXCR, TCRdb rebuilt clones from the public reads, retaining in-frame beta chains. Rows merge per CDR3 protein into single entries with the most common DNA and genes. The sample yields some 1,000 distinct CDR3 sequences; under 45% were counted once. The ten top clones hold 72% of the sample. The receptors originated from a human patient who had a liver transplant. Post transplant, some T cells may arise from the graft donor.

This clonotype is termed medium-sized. The CDR3 coding sequence is TGTGCCAGCAGCTTTAGAGACAGGGTGGACTACGAGCAGTACTTC. Translating it yields CASSFRDRVDYEQYF. The V gene is TRBV7-2, the J gene TRBJ2-7, with 7 bases lining up with TRBD1. V shed 3 bases, J shed 3 bases, and the junction held 8 bases outside the gene matches. CDR1 is SGHTA, CDR2 FQGNSA, per germline. The CDR3 is made up of 15 amino acids.

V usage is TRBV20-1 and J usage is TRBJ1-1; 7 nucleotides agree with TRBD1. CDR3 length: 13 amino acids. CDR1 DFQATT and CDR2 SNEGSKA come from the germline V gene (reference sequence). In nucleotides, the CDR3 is TGCAGCTCCAAGACAGGGTCTTTAACTGAAGCTTTCTTT. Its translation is CSSKTGSLTEAFF.

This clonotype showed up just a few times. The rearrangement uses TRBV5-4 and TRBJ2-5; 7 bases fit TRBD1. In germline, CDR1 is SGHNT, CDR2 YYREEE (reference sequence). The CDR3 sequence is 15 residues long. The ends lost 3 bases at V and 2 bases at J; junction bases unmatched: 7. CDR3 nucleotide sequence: TGTGCCAGCAGCTCCGGGACAGCTGAACAAGAGACCCAGTACTTC. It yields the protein CASSSGTAEQETQYF.

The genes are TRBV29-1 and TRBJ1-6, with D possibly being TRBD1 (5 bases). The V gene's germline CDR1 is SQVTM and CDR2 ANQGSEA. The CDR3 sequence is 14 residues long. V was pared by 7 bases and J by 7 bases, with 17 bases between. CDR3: CSARLGTENSPLHF. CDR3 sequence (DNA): TGCAGCGCACGCTTGGGGACGGAGAATTCACCCCTCCACTTT.

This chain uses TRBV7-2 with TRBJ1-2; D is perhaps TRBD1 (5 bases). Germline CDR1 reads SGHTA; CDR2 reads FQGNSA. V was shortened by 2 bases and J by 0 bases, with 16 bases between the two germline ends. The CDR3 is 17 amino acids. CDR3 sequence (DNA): TGTGCCAGCAGCTTACAGCCCGGGACCGGTTCTAACTATGGCTACACCTTC. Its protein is CASSLQPGTGSNYGYTF. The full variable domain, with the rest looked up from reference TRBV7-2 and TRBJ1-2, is GAGVSQSPSNKVTEKGKDVELRCDPISGHTALYWYRQSLGQGLEFLIYFQGNSAPDKSGLPSDRFSAERTGGSVSTLTIQRTQQEDSAVYLCASSLQPGTGSNYGYTFGSGTRLTVV.

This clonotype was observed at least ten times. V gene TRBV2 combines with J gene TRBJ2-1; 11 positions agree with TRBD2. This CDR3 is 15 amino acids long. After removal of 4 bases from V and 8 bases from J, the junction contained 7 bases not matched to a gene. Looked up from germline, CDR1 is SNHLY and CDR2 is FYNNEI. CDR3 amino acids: CASSGLAGTRYEQFF. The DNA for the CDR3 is TGTGCCAGCAGTGGACTAGCGGGAACGAGGTATGAGCAGTTCTTC.

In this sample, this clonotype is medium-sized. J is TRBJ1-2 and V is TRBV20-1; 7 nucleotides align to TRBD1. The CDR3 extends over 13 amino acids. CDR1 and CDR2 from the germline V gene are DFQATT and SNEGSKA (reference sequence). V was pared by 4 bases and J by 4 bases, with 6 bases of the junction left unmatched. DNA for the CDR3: TGCAGTGCTATAGACAGGGACCCCTATGGCTACACCTTC. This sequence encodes CSAIDRDPYGYTF.

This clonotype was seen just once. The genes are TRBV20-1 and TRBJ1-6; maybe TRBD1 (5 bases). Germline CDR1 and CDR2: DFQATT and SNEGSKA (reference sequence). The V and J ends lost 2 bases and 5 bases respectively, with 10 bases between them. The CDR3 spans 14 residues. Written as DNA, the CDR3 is TGCAGTGCTAGACAGGACACCAATAATTCACCCCTCCACTTT. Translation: CSARQDTNNSPLHF.

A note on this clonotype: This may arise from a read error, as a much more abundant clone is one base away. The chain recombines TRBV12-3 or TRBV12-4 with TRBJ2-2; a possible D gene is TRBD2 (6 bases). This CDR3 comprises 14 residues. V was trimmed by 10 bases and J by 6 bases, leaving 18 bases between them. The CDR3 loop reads CATAGSSAAGELFF. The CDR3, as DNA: TGTGCCACCGCCGGGTCTAGCGCGGCCGGGGAGCTGTTTTTT.

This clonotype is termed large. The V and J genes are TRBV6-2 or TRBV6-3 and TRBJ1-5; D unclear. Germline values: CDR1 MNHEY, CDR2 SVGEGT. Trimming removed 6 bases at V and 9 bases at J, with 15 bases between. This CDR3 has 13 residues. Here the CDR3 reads CASSYGLGPPQHF. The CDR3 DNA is TGTGCCAGCAGCTACGGCCTCGGCCCGCCCCAGCATTTT.

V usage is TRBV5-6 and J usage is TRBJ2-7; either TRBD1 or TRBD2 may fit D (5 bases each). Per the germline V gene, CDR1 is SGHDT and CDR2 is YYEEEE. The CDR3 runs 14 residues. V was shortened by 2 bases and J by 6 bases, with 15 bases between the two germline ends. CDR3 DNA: TGTGCCAGCAGCTTTCTAGGGACGGGCGGCGAGCAGTACTTC. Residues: CASSFLGTGGEQYF.

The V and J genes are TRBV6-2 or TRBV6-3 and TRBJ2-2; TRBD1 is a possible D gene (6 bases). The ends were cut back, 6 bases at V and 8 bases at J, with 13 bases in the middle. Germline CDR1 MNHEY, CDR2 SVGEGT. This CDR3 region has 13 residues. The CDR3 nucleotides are TGTGCCAGCAGCACAGGGCGTGGGGGGGAGCTGTTTTTT. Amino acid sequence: CASSTGRGGELFF.

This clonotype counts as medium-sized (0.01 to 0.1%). For the CDR3, the DNA is TGTGCCAGCTCACCAGGAGGGGGGTTTGGCTCACCCCTCCACTTT. It is translated as CASSPGGGFGSPLHF. The genes are TRBV18 and TRBJ1-6, with D possibly TRBD1 on 6 matching bases. Germline V gene lookup returns CDR1 KGHSH and CDR2 LQKENI. The CDR3 is 15 residues long. The V gene lost 2 bases and the J gene lost 10 bases, with 15 bases spanning the gap.

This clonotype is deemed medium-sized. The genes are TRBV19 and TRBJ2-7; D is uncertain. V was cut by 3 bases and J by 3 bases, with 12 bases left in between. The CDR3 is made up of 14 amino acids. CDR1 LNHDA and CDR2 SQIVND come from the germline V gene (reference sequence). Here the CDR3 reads CASSISSSYYEQYF. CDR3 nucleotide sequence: TGTGCCAGTAGTATCTCGTCCTCTTACTACGAGCAGTACTTC.

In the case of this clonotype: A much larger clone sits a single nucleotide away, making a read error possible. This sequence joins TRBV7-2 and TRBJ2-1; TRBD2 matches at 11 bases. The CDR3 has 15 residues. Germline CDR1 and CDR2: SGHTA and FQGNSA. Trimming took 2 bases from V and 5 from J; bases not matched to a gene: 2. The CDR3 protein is CASSLTSGRNNEQFF. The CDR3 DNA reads TGTGCCAGCAGCTTAACTAGCGGGAGAAACAATGAGCAGTTCTTC.

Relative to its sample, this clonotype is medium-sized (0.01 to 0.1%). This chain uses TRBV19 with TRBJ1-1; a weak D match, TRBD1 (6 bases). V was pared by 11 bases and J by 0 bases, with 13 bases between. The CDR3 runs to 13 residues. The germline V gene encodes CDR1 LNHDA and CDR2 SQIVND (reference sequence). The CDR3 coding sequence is TGTGCCTCCCTACAGGGCGTGAACACTGAAGCTTTCTTT. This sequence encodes CASLQGVNTEAFF.

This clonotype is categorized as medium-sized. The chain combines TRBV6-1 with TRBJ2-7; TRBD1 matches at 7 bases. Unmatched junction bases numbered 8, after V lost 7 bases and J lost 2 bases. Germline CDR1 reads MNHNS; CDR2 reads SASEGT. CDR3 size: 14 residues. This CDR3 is CASTLQGNTYEQYF. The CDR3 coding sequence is TGTGCCAGCACTTTACAGGGGAATACCTACGAGCAGTACTTC.

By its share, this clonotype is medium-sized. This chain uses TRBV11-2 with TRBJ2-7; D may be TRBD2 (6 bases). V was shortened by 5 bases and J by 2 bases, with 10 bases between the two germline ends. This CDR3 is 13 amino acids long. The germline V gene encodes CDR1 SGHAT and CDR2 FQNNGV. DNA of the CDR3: TGTGCCAGCAGCGTCGGACTAACCTACGAGCAGTACTTC. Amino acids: CASSVGLTYEQYF.

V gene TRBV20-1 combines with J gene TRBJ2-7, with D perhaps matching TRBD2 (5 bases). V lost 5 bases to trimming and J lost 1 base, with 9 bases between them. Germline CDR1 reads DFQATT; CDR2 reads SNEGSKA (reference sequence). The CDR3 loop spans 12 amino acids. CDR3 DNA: TGCAGTGCTCCACGACTATCCTACGAGCAGTACTTC. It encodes CSAPRLSYEQYF.

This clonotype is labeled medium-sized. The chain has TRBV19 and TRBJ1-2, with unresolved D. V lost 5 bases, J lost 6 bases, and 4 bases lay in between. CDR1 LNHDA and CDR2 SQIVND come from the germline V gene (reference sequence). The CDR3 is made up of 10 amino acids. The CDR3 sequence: CASSYDGYTF. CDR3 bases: TGTGCCAGTAGTTACGATGGCTACACCTTC.

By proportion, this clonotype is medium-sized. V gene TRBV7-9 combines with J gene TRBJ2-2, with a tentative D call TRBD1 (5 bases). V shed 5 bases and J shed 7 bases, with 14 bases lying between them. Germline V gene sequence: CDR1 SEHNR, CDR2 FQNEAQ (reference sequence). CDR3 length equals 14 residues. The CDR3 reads CASSPTVGVGELFF. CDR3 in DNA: TGTGCCAGCAGCCCGACAGTTGGGGTCGGGGAGCTGTTTTTT.

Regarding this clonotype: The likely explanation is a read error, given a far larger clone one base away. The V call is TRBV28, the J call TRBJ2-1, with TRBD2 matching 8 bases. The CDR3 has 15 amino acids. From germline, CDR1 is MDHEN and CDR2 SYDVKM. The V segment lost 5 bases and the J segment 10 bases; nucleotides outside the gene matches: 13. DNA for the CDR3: TGTGCCAGCAGTGGACTGACGGGAGGGGGTTACGAGCAGTTCTTC. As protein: CASSGLTGGGYEQFF.

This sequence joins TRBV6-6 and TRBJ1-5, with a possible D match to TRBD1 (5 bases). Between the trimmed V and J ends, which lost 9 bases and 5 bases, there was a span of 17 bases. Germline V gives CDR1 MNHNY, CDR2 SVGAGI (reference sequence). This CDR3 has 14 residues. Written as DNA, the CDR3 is TGTGCCAGTTCCGGAGGGGATTACTATCAGCCCCAGCATTTT. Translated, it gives CASSGGDYYQPQHF.

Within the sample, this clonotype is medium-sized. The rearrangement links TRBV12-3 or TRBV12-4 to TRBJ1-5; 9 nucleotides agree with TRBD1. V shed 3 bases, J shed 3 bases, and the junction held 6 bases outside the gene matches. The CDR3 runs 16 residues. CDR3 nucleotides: TGTGCCAGCAGTTTTTGGGGACAGGGTGACAATCAGCCCCAGCATTTT. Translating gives CASSFWGQGDNQPQHF.

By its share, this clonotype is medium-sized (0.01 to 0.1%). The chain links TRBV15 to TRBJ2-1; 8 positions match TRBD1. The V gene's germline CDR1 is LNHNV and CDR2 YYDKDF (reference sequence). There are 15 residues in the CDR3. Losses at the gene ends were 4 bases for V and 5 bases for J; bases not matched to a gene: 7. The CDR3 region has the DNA TGTGCCACCAGCAACGCGGGACAGGCAAACAATGAGCAGTTCTTC. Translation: CATSNAGQANNEQFF.

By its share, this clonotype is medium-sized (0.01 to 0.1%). The CDR3 loop reads CASSLSGRGNYGYTF. The CDR3 DNA is TGTGCCAGCAGCTTATCTGGCAGGGGTAACTATGGCTACACCTTC. V usage is TRBV5-5 and J usage is TRBJ1-2; D might be TRBD1 (6 bases). The CDR3 length is 15 residues. The V gene lost 2 bases and the J gene lost 1 base, with 12 bases spanning the gap. The germline gives CDR1 SGHKS, CDR2 YYEKEE (reference sequence). Filled out from reference TRBV5-5 and TRBJ1-2, the complete variable domain reads DAGVTQSPTHLIKTRGQQVTLRCSPISGHKSVSWYQQVLGQGPQFIFQYYEKEERGRGNFPDRFSARQFPNYSSELNVNALLLGDSALYLCASSLSGRGNYGYTFGSGTRLTVV.

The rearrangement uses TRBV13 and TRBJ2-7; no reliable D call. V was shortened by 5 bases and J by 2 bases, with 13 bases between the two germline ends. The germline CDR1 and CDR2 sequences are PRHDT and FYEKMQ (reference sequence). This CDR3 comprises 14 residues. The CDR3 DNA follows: TGTGCCAGCAGCGTAGATATACTGGCCTACGAGCAGTACTTC. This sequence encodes CASSVDILAYEQYF.

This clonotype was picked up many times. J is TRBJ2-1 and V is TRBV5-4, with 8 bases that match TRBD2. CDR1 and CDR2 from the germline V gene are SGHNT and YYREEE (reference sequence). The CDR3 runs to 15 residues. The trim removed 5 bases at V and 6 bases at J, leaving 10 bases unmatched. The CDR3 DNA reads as TGTGCCAGCAGTTCGGGAGGGCCATTATCCAATGAGCAGTTCTTC. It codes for CASSSGGPLSNEQFF.